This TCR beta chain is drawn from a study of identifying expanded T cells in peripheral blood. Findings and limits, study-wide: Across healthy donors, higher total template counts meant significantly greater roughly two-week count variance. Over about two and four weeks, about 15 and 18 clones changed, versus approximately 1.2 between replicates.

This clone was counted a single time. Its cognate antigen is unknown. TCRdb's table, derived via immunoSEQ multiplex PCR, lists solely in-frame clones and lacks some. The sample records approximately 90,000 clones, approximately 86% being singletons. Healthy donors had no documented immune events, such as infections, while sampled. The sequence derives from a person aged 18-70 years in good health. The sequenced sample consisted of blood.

The CDR3 DNA is TGTGCCAGTAGTACCACTAGCTCCTATAATTCACCCCTCCACTTT. As protein: CASSTTSSYNSPLHF. The rearrangement uses TRBV19 and TRBJ1-6; no reliable D call. The V and J ends lost 4 bases and 0 bases respectively, with 7 bases between them. Germline V CDR1 and CDR2: LNHDA, SQIVND (reference sequence). The CDR3 has 15 residues.